This T cell receptor beta chain was profiled in a study of PD-1 blockade in mismatch repair-deficient tumors. About the research overall: Patients had about a dozen mismatch repair-deficient cancer types and were previously treated and progressing. Study-wide points: Tumor-resident clones, often undetectable pretreatment in blood, expanded then contracted after pembrolizumab.

About this clone: The antigen is unknown.

Generated by immunoSEQ multiplex PCR, the TCRdb table keeps only in-frame clones and is missing some. This sample has fewer than 60,000 clones, with approximately 80% found just once. The CDR3 contains 12 residues. Looked up from germline, CDR1 is GTSNPN and CDR2 is SVGIG (reference sequence). V was pared by 2 bases and J by 6 bases, with 8 bases between. PCR or immunohistochemistry showed mismatch repair deficiency in every enrolled patient. TCR sequencing covered a few patients who responded to pembrolizumab. The rearrangement joins TRBV30 to TRBJ2-1; the D is unclear. This receptor was taken from an adult with mismatch repair-deficient cancer. Sequenced material: PBMCs, taken before pembrolizumab treatment. The CDR3 loop is CAWSLQSNEQFF. DNA of the CDR3: TGTGCCTGGAGTCTCCAGTCCAATGAGCAGTTCTTC.